Listed below are T cell receptor beta chains from one sample, sequenced in a study of cytomegalovirus exposure and HLA in healthy donors. Libraries were prepared by immunoSEQ multiplex PCR; TCRdb keeps only in-frame clonotypes and omits some of them. The table shows around 120,000 clones, with 80% occurring only once. The sequencing input was PBMCs. The receptors derive from a man under 40 in good health and CMV-seronegative. Both conserved end residues are part of each CDR3. A D gene is named only where the DNA matches it firmly. Clone size is not always given. Where it is, it says once, few, many or a class for expanded clones.

j_call | clone_size | v_call | d_call | cdr3_aa | cdr3_nt
TRBJ1-2 | - | TRBV27 | - | CASSFGSDYGYTF | TGTGCCAGCAGTTTCGGGAGTGACTATGGCTACACCTTC
TRBJ1-5 | few | TRBV19 | - | CASSIGSRGNQPQNF | TGTGCCAGTAGTATCGGCAGTAGGGGCAATCAGCCCCAGAATTTT
TRBJ1-2 | - | TRBV18 | - | CASSPNRDTLYVEDF | TGTGCCAGCTCACCAAACCGGGACACTCTCTATGTGGAGGACTTC
TRBJ2-5 | - | TRBV28 | TRBD1 | CASSPPAGGRRETQYF | TGTGCCAGCAGCCCGCCCGCAGGGGGCAGGAGGGAGACCCAGTACTTC
TRBJ1-3 | - | TRBV6-1 | TRBD1 | CAIAGQPNSGNTIYF | TGTGCCATCGCGGGACAGCCAAACTCTGGAAACACCATATATTTT
TRBJ2-7 | - | TRBV7-9 | - | CASSPHGSGSSYEQYF | TGTGCCAGCAGCCCCCACGGGTCAGGGTCTTCGTACGAGCAGTACTTC
TRBJ2-1 | once | TRBV2 | - | CASSEDGGGRVF | TGTGCCAGCAGTGAAGATGGGGGAGGAAGAGTCTTC
TRBJ1-3 | few | TRBV5-1 | - | CASLPEPSGNTIYF | TGCGCCAGCCTACCTGAGCCTTCTGGAAACACCATATATTTT
TRBJ2-3 | - | TRBV7-9 | - | CASRQPLGRGGTDTQYF | TGTGCCAGCAGACAACCCCTCGGGCGGGGTGGCACAGATACGCAGTATTTT
TRBJ2-3 | - | TRBV4-3 | - | CASSQLMDSQLASTDTQYF | TGCGCCAGCAGCCAACTCATGGACAGCCAACTAGCGAGCACAGATACGCAGTATTTT
TRBJ2-1 | - | TRBV5-1 | - | CASSLGFNNEQFF | TGCGCCAGCAGCCTGGGTTTCAACAATGAGCAGTTCTTC
TRBJ2-3 | few | TRBV4-1 | TRBD2 | CASSQRSSGRDTQYF | TGCGCCAGCAGCCAAAGGTCTAGCGGGAGGGATACGCAGTATTTT